Following are 21 T cell receptor beta chains from one sample sequenced in a study of control samples from healthy donors and cancer patients. TCRdb keeps only in-frame clones here, not all; method: immunoSEQ multiplex PCR. The profile shows roughly 80,000 clones, around nine tenths of them singletons. Specimen: blood. These receptors were collected from a woman in her forties or fifties in good health.

The gene calls are TRBV4-2 and TRBJ1-3, with no clear D. The CDR3 sequence is 14 residues long. The V gene's germline CDR1 is LGHNA and CDR2 YNFKEQ. Between the trimmed V and J ends, which lost 3 bases and 2 bases, there was a span of 8 bases. The CDR3 loop reads CASSHGSTGNTIYF. CDR3 DNA: TGTGCCAGCAGCCACGGGAGCACTGGAAACACCATATATTTT.

V gene TRBV5-6 combines with J gene TRBJ1-1, with TRBD1 identical over 9 bases. The CDR3 has 16 residues. V lost 3 bases, J lost 4 bases, and 10 bases stayed unmatched. Germline CDR1 SGHDT, CDR2 YYEEEE. CDR3: CASSYPGTGKGTEAFF. CDR3 bases: TGTGCCAGCAGCTACCCCGGGACAGGGAAAGGCACTGAAGCTTTCTTT.

V gene TRBV27 combines with J gene TRBJ2-1; 11 nucleotides agree with TRBD2. In germline, CDR1 is MNHEY, CDR2 SMNVEV (reference sequence). Trimming took 5 bases from V and 5 from J; bases not matched to a gene: 8. The CDR3 totals 16 residues. The CDR3 protein is CASSIRTSGSHNEQFF. The CDR3 DNA is TGTGCCAGCAGTATCAGGACTAGCGGGTCCCACAATGAGCAGTTCTTC.

Worth noting for this clone: This CDR3 is also generated by other DNA sequences in the sample. This chain links TRBV21-1 with TRBJ2-1. TRBV21-1 is recorded as a pseudogene. The length of the CDR3 is 12 residues. The CDR3: CASKLRRNEQFF. CDR3 DNA sequence: TGTGCCAGCAAACTGAGACGGAATGAGCAGTTCTTC.

The J gene is TRBJ1-5, the V gene TRBV19; no reliable D call. V gave up 5 bases and J gave up 5 bases, with 13 bases separating them. The CDR3 has 14 amino acids. Looked up from germline, CDR1 is LNHDA and CDR2 is SQIVND (reference sequence). CDR3 DNA sequence: TGTGCCAGTAGTCTAAGGCAGATTTATCAGCCCCAGCATTTT. Encoded protein: CASSLRQIYQPQHF.

V gene TRBV3-1 (or the pseudogene TRBV3-2) combines with J gene TRBJ1-1; D is possibly TRBD1 (6 bases). V was cut by 2 bases and J by 0 bases, with 19 bases left in between. This CDR3 is 18 amino acids long. From germline, CDR1 is LGHDT and CDR2 YNNKEL (reference sequence). CDR3 amino acids: CASSQRTGRGRLNTEAFF. CDR3 sequence (DNA): TGTGCCAGCAGCCAAAGGACGGGTAGGGGGAGATTGAACACTGAAGCTTTCTTT.

This clone was observed a handful of times. The chain is built from TRBV7-9 and TRBJ1-2, with no clear D. Looked up from germline, CDR1 is SEHNR and CDR2 is FQNEAQ (reference sequence). The CDR3 spans 12 residues. The ends were cut back, 1 base at V and 5 bases at J, with 5 bases in the middle. CDR3 loop: CASSLGPYGYTF. CDR3 DNA: TGTGCCAGCAGCTTAGGGCCGTATGGCTACACCTTC.

The chain is built from TRBV6-6 and TRBJ2-7; 10 nucleotides agree with TRBD1. V lost 5 bases, J lost 3 bases, and 4 bases stayed unmatched. The germline V gene has CDR1 MNHNY and CDR2 SVGAGI (reference sequence). The CDR3 sequence is 14 residues long. Here the CDR3 DNA reads TGTGCCAGCAGTCCGACAGGGGGCCTCTACGAGCAGTACTTC. Translation: CASSPTGGLYEQYF.

The chain has TRBV11-3 and TRBJ2-2, with a tentative D call TRBD2 (5 bases). Trimming removed 1 base at V and 6 bases at J, with 12 bases between. CDR1 is SGHNT, CDR2 YENEEA, per germline. The CDR3 covers 15 residues. CDR3 nucleotide sequence: TGTGCCAGCAGCTTAGGAGGGAGTTCCTCCGGGGAGCTGTTTTTT. This codes for CASSLGGSSSGELFF.

This chain links TRBV11-2 with TRBJ1-1; D gene uncertain. CDR3 size: 13 residues. V was shortened by 3 bases and J by 3 bases, with 8 bases between the two germline ends. Germline CDR1 SGHAT, CDR2 FQNNGV. The CDR3 coding sequence is TGTGCCAGCAGCTTTACGGATGACACTGAAGCTTTCTTT. Its translation: CASSFTDDTEAFF.

The rearrangement uses TRBV6-5 and TRBJ2-5; D remains unclear. Trimming pared 6 bases from V and 2 bases from J, leaving 10 bases between. Germline V gene sequence: CDR1 MNHEY, CDR2 SVGAGI. The CDR3 consists of 13 residues. The chain's CDR3 is CASSILGQETQYF. In DNA, the CDR3 is TGTGCCAGCAGCATCCTTGGACAAGAGACCCAGTACTTC.

This sequence joins TRBV7-9 and TRBJ2-7; D gene unclear. Trimming cost V 4 bases and J 3 bases, with 16 bases left between them. The CDR3 totals 15 residues. Germline V gene data show CDR1 as SEHNR and CDR2 as FQNEAQ (reference sequence). CDR3 nucleotide sequence: TGTGCCAGCAGCTCCCCCTGGGGTAGTAACTACGAGCAGTACTTC. It yields the protein CASSSPWGSNYEQYF.

This clone was counted between two and nine times. J is TRBJ1-1 and V is TRBV11-2; 7 positions match TRBD1. The CDR3 runs to 15 residues. J was trimmed by 6 bases and V by 5 bases; bases with no gene match: 12. The germline V gene has CDR1 SGHAT and CDR2 FQNNGV. The CDR3 sequence: CASSIRTGYFSEAFF. CDR3 nucleotide sequence: TGTGCCAGCAGCATCAGGACAGGTTACTTCTCTGAAGCTTTCTTT. The full variable domain, with the rest looked up from reference TRBV11-2 and TRBJ1-1, is EAGVAQSPRYKIIEKRQSVAFWCNPISGHATLYWYQQILGQGPKLLIQFQNNGVVDDSQLPKDRFSAERLKGVDSTLKIQPAKLEDSAVYLCASSIRTGYFSEAFFGQGTRLTVV.

The rearrangement links TRBV3-1 (or the pseudogene TRBV3-2) to TRBJ2-1, with D perhaps matching TRBD2 (7 bases). CDR3 size: 16 residues. The V end was cut by 4 bases, the J end by 3 bases, with 16 bases between. From germline, CDR1 is LGHDT and CDR2 YNNKEL (reference sequence). CDR3 residues: CASSPERRGLYNEQFF. The CDR3 DNA reads as TGTGCCAGCAGCCCGGAACGGCGGGGGCTCTACAATGAGCAGTTCTTC.

CDR3 sequence: CRVTGLGSNEQFF. CDR3 DNA sequence: TGCAGAGTAACAGGGTTGGGTTCGAATGAGCAGTTCTTC. The chain carries TRBV29-1 and TRBJ2-1, with D possibly matching TRBD1 (6 bases). The germline V gene has CDR1 SQVTM and CDR2 ANQGSEA. CDR3 length: 13 residues.

The genes are TRBV10-2 and TRBJ2-2; perhaps TRBD1 as D (5 bases). CDR3 length: 15 residues. The germline V gene encodes CDR1 WSHSY and CDR2 SAAADI. Trimming shortened V by 10 bases and J by 2 bases, and 17 bases separated the two germline ends. CDR3 bases: TGCGCCACCCGTGTTGGGGCTACAAACACCGGGGAGCTGTTTTTT. Protein product: CATRVGATNTGELFF.

The genes are TRBV9 and TRBJ2-2; unclear D gene. Germline CDR1 is SGDLS and CDR2 is YYNGEE. The CDR3 has 15 amino acids. Trimming shortened V by 6 bases and J by 3 bases, and 15 bases separated the two germline ends. The CDR3 region is CASTPRASYTGELFF. In DNA, the CDR3 is TGTGCCAGCACACCCAGAGCCAGTTACACCGGGGAGCTGTTTTTT.

The rearrangement links TRBV5-1 to TRBJ1-1; TRBD1 might be the D (5 bases). There are 13 residues in the CDR3. Germline values: CDR1 SGHRS, CDR2 YFSETQ. V shed 4 bases and J shed 5 bases, with 12 bases lying between them. The CDR3 here is CASSPTQGTEAFF. For the CDR3, the DNA is TGCGCCAGCAGCCCAACCCAGGGAACTGAAGCTTTCTTT.

The CDR3 DNA sequence: TGTGCCAGCAGCGTAGGGGGACAGGAAAATGAGCAGTTCTTC. This translates into CASSVGGQENEQFF. The chain links TRBV9 to TRBJ2-1, with 8 bases lining up with TRBD1. Germline lookup yields CDR1 SGDLS and CDR2 YYNGEE. The ends lost 0 bases at V and 7 bases at J; junction bases unmatched: 3. This CDR3 spans 14 amino acids. The full variable domain, in which reference TRBV9 and TRBJ2-1 provide the parts outside the CDR3, is DSGVTQTPKHLITATGQRVTLRCSPRSGDLSVYWYQQSLDQGLQFLIQYYNGEERAKGNILERFSAQQFPDLHSELNLSSLELGDSALYFCASSVGGQENEQFFGPGTRLTVL.

CDR3 DNA: TGTGCCAGCAGCTTGGGGGGGGACCGTGGAGGCTACACCTTC. Translating it yields CASSLGGDRGGYTF. V usage is TRBV5-4 and J usage is TRBJ1-2; D is perhaps TRBD1 (5 bases). Per germline, CDR1 SGHNT and CDR2 YYREEE (reference sequence). The CDR3 runs 14 residues. Trimming shortened V by 0 bases and J by 8 bases, and 14 bases separated the two germline ends. The full variable domain, with the rest looked up from reference TRBV5-4 and TRBJ1-2, is ETGVTQSPTHLIKTRGQQVTLRCSSQSGHNTVSWYQQALGQGPQFIFQYYREEENGRGNFPPRFSGLQFPNYSSELNVNALELDDSALYLCASSLGGDRGGYTFGSGTRLTVV.

This chain links TRBV7-8 with TRBJ1-5; tentative D call: TRBD1 (5 bases). The germline gives CDR1 SGHVS, CDR2 FQNEAQ. Trimming removed 3 bases from V and 9 bases from J, with 15 bases in between. The CDR3 loop spans 14 amino acids. CDR3 in amino acids: CASSLGTAPLPQHF. The CDR3 bases are TGTGCCAGCAGCTTGGGGACGGCGCCTCTGCCCCAGCATTTT. Full variable domain (missing parts from reference TRBV7-8 and TRBJ1-5): GAGVSQSPRYKVAKRGQDVALRCDPISGHVSLFWYQQALGQGPEFLTYFQNEAQLDKSGLPSDRFFAERPEGSVSTLKIQRTQQEDSAVYLCASSLGTAPLPQHFGDGTRLSIL.